This T cell receptor (beta chain) was sequenced during a study of shared clonotypes between healthy human individuals. Germline V gene data show CDR1 as ENHRY and CDR2 as SYGVKD. The CDR3 totals 15 residues. In the case of this clone: Antigen specificity is unknown. An end of the junction does not agree with germline; a read error may underlie this.

Donors included only healthy HIV-negative adults lacking recent acute infections or vaccinations. CD4+ cells yielded CD45RA+ naive and CD45RA-negative memory subsets. Study findings and constraints: Depth was large, yet rarefaction showed that sorted-subset sequencing was incomplete.

The repertoire was sequenced with immunoSEQ multiplex PCR; TCRdb's copy has only in-frame clones and lacks some. The sample lists around 1,100,000 clones; about 72% were seen once. The sequenced sample consisted of memory CD4+ T cells from PBMCs. The subset here: CD45RA-negative fraction. This sequence joins TRBV10-3 and TRBJ2-1; D is uncertain. This TCR derives from a man between 18 and 29 years old in good health. Some clones in this sample may be carry-over from other donors' samples. The CDR3 reads CAISELLSSNNEQFF. The CDR3 nucleotides are TGTGCCATCAGTGAACTACTCTCCTCCAACAATGAGCAGTTCTTC.